Listed below are T cell receptor beta chains from one sample, sequenced in a study of OX40 agonist ivuxolimab in advanced cancers. Assay used: immunoSEQ multiplex PCR; TCRdb lists only in-frame clones, some missing. The table has roughly 8,200 clones, around 75% seen once. The sequencing here drew on CD4+ or CD8+ T cells sorted from blood, taken in a trial of the OX40 agonist ivuxolimab. The origin of the receptors is an adult with an advanced solid tumor such as melanoma, head and neck, liver or kidney cancer. CDR3s include the opening cysteine and the closing phenylalanine or tryptophan. D genes are given only for firm matches. Clone size is stated in some rows and not others, as once, few, many or a class when expanded.

V	J	size	D	CDR3	DNA
TRBV6-1	TRBJ2-3	.	.	CASSEVWGTDTQYF	TGTGCCAGCAGTGAAGTATGGGGCACAGATACGCAGTATTTT
TRBV6-1	TRBJ2-3	.	.	CASSEVPGTTDTQYF	TGTGCCAGCAGTGAAGTTCCGGGAACGACAGATACGCAGTATTTT
TRBV4-1	TRBJ1-4	.	.	CASSRIQGDSEKLFF	TGCGCCAGCAGCCGTATACAGGGAGACAGTGAAAAACTGTTTTTT
TRBV4-1	TRBJ1-6	.	.	CASSQENSPLHF	TGCGCCAGCAGCCAGGAAAATTCACCCCTCCACTTT
TRBV11-2	TRBJ2-3	.	.	CASSLSGGKDTQYF	TGTGCCAGCAGCTTATCAGGCGGGAAAGATACGCAGTATTTT
TRBV15	TRBJ2-1	.	.	CATSRGTNGQFF	TGTGCCACCAGCAGAGGTACTAATGGGCAGTTCTTC
TRBV5-1	TRBJ2-1	.	.	CASSLAQYNEQFF	TGCGCCAGCAGCTTGGCCCAATACAATGAGCAGTTCTTC
TRBV5-1	TRBJ1-2	.	.	CASTSGEEGASYGYTF	TGCGCCAGCACCTCCGGGGAGGAGGGCGCTAGCTATGGCTACACCTTC
TRBV5-6	TRBJ2-5	.	TRBD1	CASSTGTGGFETQYF	TGTGCCAGCAGCACCGGGACAGGGGGCTTTGAGACCCAGTACTTC
TRBV5-1	TRBJ2-2	few	TRBD2	CASSMELAGAINTGELFF	TGCGCCAGCAGCATGGAACTAGCGGGGGCCATAAACACCGGGGAGCTGTTTTTT